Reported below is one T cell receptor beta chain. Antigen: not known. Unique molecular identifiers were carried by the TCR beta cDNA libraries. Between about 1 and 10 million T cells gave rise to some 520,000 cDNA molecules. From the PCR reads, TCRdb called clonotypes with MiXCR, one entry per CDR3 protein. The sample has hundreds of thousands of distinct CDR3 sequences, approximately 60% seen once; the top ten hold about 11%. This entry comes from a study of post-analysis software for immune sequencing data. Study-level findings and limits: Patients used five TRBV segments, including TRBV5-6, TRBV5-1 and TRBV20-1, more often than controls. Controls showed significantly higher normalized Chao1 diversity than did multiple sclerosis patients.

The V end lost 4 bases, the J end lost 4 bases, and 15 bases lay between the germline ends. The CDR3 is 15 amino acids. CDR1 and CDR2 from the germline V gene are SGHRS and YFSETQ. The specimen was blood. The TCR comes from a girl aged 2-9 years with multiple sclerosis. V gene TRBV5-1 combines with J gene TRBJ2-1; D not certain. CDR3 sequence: CASSRLGPFYNEQFF. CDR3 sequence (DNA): TGCGCCAGCAGCCGGTTAGGCCCCTTTTACAATGAGCAGTTCTTC.